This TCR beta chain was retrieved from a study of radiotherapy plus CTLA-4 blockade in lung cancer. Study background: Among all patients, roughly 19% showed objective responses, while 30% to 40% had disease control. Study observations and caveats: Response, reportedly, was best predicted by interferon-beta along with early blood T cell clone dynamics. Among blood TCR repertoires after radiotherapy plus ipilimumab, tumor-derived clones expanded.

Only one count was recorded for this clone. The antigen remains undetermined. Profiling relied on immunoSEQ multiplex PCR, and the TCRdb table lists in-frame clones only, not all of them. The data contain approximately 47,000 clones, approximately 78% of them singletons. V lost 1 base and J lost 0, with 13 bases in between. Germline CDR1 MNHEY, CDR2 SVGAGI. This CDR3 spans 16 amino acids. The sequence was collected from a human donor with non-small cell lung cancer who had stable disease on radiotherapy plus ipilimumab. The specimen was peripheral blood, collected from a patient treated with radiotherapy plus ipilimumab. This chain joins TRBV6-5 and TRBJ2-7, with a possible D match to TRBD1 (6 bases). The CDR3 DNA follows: TGTGCCAGCAGTTACTTACCGCAGGGGACCTCCTACGAGCAGTACTTC. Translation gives CASSYLPQGTSYEQYF.